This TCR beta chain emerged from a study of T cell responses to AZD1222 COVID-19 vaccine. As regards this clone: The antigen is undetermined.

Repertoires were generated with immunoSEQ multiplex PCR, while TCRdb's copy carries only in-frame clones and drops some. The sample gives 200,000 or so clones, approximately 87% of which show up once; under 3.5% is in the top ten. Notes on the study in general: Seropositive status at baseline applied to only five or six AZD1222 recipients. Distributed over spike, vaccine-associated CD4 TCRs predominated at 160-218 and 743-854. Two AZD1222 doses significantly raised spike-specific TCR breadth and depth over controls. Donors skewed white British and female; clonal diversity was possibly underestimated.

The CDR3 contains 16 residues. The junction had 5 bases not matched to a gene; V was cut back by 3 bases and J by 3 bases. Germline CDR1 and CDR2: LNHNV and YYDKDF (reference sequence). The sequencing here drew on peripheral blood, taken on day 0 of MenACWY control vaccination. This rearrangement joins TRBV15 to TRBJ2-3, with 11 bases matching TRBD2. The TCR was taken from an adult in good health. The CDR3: CATSSDVAGGTDTQYF. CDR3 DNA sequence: TGTGCCACCAGCAGTGACGTAGCGGGGGGGACAGATACGCAGTATTTT.